A single sample is the source of the 32 T cell receptor beta chains below, sequenced in a study of lung T cells in sarcoidosis with Löfgren's syndrome. In TCRdb, the reads were re-called with MiXCR into one record per CDR3 protein. The sample has about 4,000 distinct CDR3 sequences, approximately 20% seen once. The sequencing sample was made of CD4+ T cells from bronchoalveolar lavage. All receptors derive from a human donor with sarcoidosis (Löfgren's syndrome or another form), or a control subject (not recorded which).

This clonotype was seen more than once but under ten times. The genes are TRBV4-2 and TRBJ2-1; D remains ambiguous. The CDR3 is made up of 16 amino acids. V was clipped by 0 bases and J by 0 bases, with 9 bases between them. Germline values: CDR1 LGHNA, CDR2 YNFKEQ. The CDR3 loop reads CASSQDDWSSYNEQFF. For the CDR3, the DNA is TGTGCCAGCAGCCAAGACGACTGGAGCTCCTACAATGAGCAGTTCTTC.

Ten or more counts support this clonotype. The V and J genes are TRBV12-3 or TRBV12-4 and TRBJ2-2, with a weak D call TRBD1 (5 bases). The CDR3 covers 14 residues. Trimming left V 6 bases short and J 1 base short, with 9 bases between. CDR3 amino acids: CASSKGMNTGELFF. The CDR3, as DNA: TGTGCCAGCAGCAAGGGGATGAACACCGGGGAGCTGTTTTTT.

This clonotype is judged medium-sized. The chain couples TRBV7-9 to TRBJ1-3; D gene ambiguous. The CDR3 is 17 residues long. V dropped 5 bases and J dropped 2 bases, with 19 bases sitting between them. CDR1 and CDR2 from the germline V gene are SEHNR and FQNEAQ (reference sequence). CDR3 sequence (DNA): TGTGCCAGCAGCATTACCCCGAATACAGCAACTGGAAACACCATATATTTT. Protein: CASSITPNTATGNTIYF.

This clonotype occurred many times. This could be a read error, since a much larger clone is one nucleotide away. The chain is built from TRBV11-2 and TRBJ2-7, with TRBD2 matching over 11 bases. Germline V lookup: CDR1 SGHAT, CDR2 FQNNGV. CDR3 length: 14 amino acids. DNA for the CDR3: TGTGCCAGCAGCCGACTAGCGGGAAGCCACGAGCGGTACTTC. Protein sequence: CASSRLAGSHERYF.

In this sample, this clonotype is medium-sized. The chain has TRBV15 and TRBJ2-1, with 7 bases fitting TRBD1. The CDR3 has 15 amino acids. V lost 0 bases and J lost 7; bases outside the gene matches: 6. Germline-derived CDR1 and CDR2 are LNHNV and YYDKDF (reference sequence). CDR3 DNA sequence: TGTGCCACCAGCAGAGATCTGGGGACAGCTAATGAGCAGTTCTTC. This translates into CATSRDLGTANEQFF.

This clonotype was recorded a few times. One base away lies a much larger clone, so this may be a sequencing read error. The CDR3 loop reads CASSWNTGEPFF. The DNA of the CDR3 is TGTGCCAGCAGTTGGAACACCGGGGAGCCGTTTTTT. This chain uses TRBV5-5 with TRBJ2-2, with D tentatively TRBD2 (5 bases). Per germline, CDR1 SGHKS and CDR2 YYEKEE (reference sequence). The CDR3 consists of 12 residues.

In the case of this clonotype: The conserved phenylalanine or tryptophan normally closing the CDR3 is absent here, so this likely arose from a read error. This chain connects TRBV5-4 to TRBJ2-5; D not resolved. Trimming shortened V by 4 bases and J by 0 bases, and 13 bases separated the two germline ends. The CDR3 spans 15 residues. The germline V gene encodes CDR1 SGHNT and CDR2 YYREEE (reference sequence). The CDR3 bases are TGTGCCAGCAGCCAACTCTACTCATACCAAGAGACCCAGTACGTC. It specifies CASSQLYSYQETQYV.

Remarks on this clonotype: No conserved phenylalanine or tryptophan is present at the end of the CDR3, so a read error is the likely explanation. The chain uses TRBV19 and TRBJ2-5, with D perhaps matching TRBD2 (6 bases). Trimming left V 6 bases short and J 7 bases short, with 18 bases between. The CDR3 is 14 amino acids. CDR1 and CDR2 (germline): LNHDA, SQIVND (reference sequence). As DNA, the CDR3 is TGTGCCAGTAGCAATTCAGGGACCGGGAGGACCCAGTACCTC. As protein: CASSNSGTGRTQYL.

Notes on this clonotype: Germline is not matched at one junction end, which may reflect a read error. This chain uses TRBV7-8 with TRBJ1-1, with 7 bases aligning to TRBD1. CDR1 and CDR2 from the germline V gene are SGHVS and FQNEAQ. The CDR3 totals 17 residues. In DNA form, the CDR3 reads TGTGCCAGCGGCTTACAGGGGCATTTGTCTTTGAATACTGAAGCTTTCTTT. As protein: CASGLQGHLSLNTEAFF. Drawing the rest from reference TRBV7-8 and TRBJ1-1, the complete variable domain is GAGVSQSPRYKVAKRGQDVALRCDPISGHVSLFWYQQALGQGPEFLTYFQNEAQLDKSGLPSDRFFAERPEGSVSTLKIQRTQQEDSAVYLCASGLQGHLSLNTEAFFGQGTRLTVV.

This clonotype was observed at least ten times. The chain has TRBV5-8 and TRBJ1-5; D possibly corresponds to TRBD1 (5 bases). Germline V gene sequence: CDR1 SGHTS, CDR2 YDEGEE. V was cut by 2 bases and J by 4 bases, with 10 bases left in between. CDR3 length equals 14 residues. CDR3 amino acids: CASSFAKGNQPQHF. The CDR3, as DNA: TGTGCCAGCAGCTTCGCCAAGGGGAATCAGCCCCAGCATTTT.

This clonotype rates as medium-sized (0.01 to 0.1%). The gene calls are TRBV28 and TRBJ1-1; D not certain. V was clipped by 3 bases and J by 0 bases, with 11 bases between them. The germline V gene has CDR1 MDHEN and CDR2 SYDVKM. CDR3 length: 15 residues. CDR3 coding DNA: TGTGCCAGCAGTTTTGGGCCGCCGATGAACACTGAAGCTTTCTTT. It is translated as CASSFGPPMNTEAFF.

This clonotype was detected ten times or more. The J gene is TRBJ2-7, the V gene TRBV18; D may be TRBD1 (5 bases). V was cut by 0 bases and J by 4 bases, with 13 bases left in between. This CDR3 spans 15 amino acids. Germline V gene lookup returns CDR1 KGHSH and CDR2 LQKENI. This chain's CDR3 is CASSPPTMAGYEQYF. The DNA for the CDR3 is TGTGCCAGCTCACCACCGACGATGGCAGGGTACGAGCAGTACTTC.

This clonotype is judged medium-sized (0.01 to 0.1%). V and J are TRBV7-2 and TRBJ2-3; maybe TRBD2 (6 bases). V dropped 2 bases and J dropped 0 bases, with 12 bases sitting between them. This CDR3 is 16 amino acids long. CDR1 and CDR2 (germline): SGHTA, FQGNSA. This chain's CDR3 is CASSLYPGASTDTQYF. The CDR3 DNA is TGTGCCAGCAGCTTATATCCGGGAGCTAGCACAGATACGCAGTATTTT.

In its sample, this clonotype ranks as medium-sized (0.01 to 0.1%). V usage is TRBV2 and J usage is TRBJ1-1; D is unresolved. CDR1 SNHLY and CDR2 FYNNEI come from the germline V gene. Trimming left V 2 bases short and J 4 bases short, with 8 bases between. CDR3 length: 13 residues. The CDR3 loop is CASSENWGTEAFF. As DNA, the CDR3 is TGTGCCAGCAGTGAAAACTGGGGCACTGAAGCTTTCTTT.

This clonotype was seen repeatedly, ten times or more. The chain joins TRBV19 to TRBJ2-1; 8 nucleotides align to TRBD1. The CDR3 length is 15 residues. Trimming removed 2 bases from V and 9 bases from J; junction bases left unmatched: 9. Germline CDR1 LNHDA, CDR2 SQIVND (reference sequence). The DNA of the CDR3 is TGTGCCAGTAGTATATCGCAGGGGGCGATCGGTGAGCAGTTCTTC. The encoded protein is CASSISQGAIGEQFF.

The rearrangement joins TRBV30 to TRBJ2-3, with TRBD1 identical over 10 bases. The CDR3 covers 16 residues. CDR1 and CDR2 (germline): GTSNPN, SVGIG (reference sequence). J was trimmed by 2 bases and V by 2 bases; bases with no gene match: 7. CDR3 bases: TGTGCCTGGAGTACGGGGACAGGGGAAATCACAGATACGCAGTATTTT. This codes for CAWSTGTGEITDTQYF.

This clonotype was detected ten times or more. V usage is TRBV18 and J usage is TRBJ2-5; maybe TRBD1 (6 bases). CDR3 length: 13 residues. V lost 5 bases to trimming and J lost 2 bases, with 9 bases between them. Germline assignment: CDR1 KGHSH and CDR2 LQKENI. The CDR3 spells CASSTQGQETQYF. CDR3 bases: TGTGCCAGCTCAACCCAGGGGCAAGAGACCCAGTACTTC.

The V call is TRBV11-2, the J call TRBJ1-4; 9 bases agree with TRBD1. V lost 0 bases and J lost 16; bases outside the gene matches: 9. The CDR3 sequence is 14 residues long. Germline V gene sequence: CDR1 SGHAT, CDR2 FQNNGV. CDR3 residues: CASSLDPQTGGPFF. The CDR3 DNA reads TGTGCCAGCAGCTTAGATCCCCAGACAGGGGGACCGTTTTTT.

This clonotype ranks as medium-sized. The rearrangement joins TRBV28 to TRBJ2-4; D call uncertain. Germline V gives CDR1 MDHEN, CDR2 SYDVKM. V shed 6 bases and J shed 5 bases, with 8 bases lying between them. This CDR3 spans 12 amino acids. The CDR3 coding sequence is TGTGCCAGCAGCCGATCACAAAACATTCAGTACTTC. This translates into CASSRSQNIQYF. Looking up the rest from reference TRBV28 and TRBJ2-4 gives the full variable domain: DVKVTQSSRYLVKRTGEKVFLECVQDMDHENMFWYRQDPGLGLRLIYFSYDVKMKEKGDIPEGYSVSREKKERFSLILESASTNQTSMYLCASSRSQNIQYFGAGTRLSVL.

Within the sample, this clonotype is medium-sized. This chain's CDR3 is CSARRRTGLSDEQFF. DNA for the CDR3: TGCAGTGCTAGAAGACGGACAGGGTTAAGTGATGAGCAGTTCTTC. The V gene is TRBV20-1, the J gene TRBJ2-1; 8 positions match TRBD1. The CDR3 runs 15 residues. CDR1 DFQATT and CDR2 SNEGSKA come from the germline V gene (reference sequence). The V and J ends lost 2 bases and 8 bases, in that order; junction bases with no gene match: 11.

Many counts were recorded for this clonotype. V and J are TRBV5-6 and TRBJ1-2, with D unclear. Trimming cost V 4 bases and J 4 bases, with 8 bases left between them. This CDR3 is built from 12 residues. Germline V gene lookup returns CDR1 SGHDT and CDR2 YYEEEE. The CDR3 spells CASSPGPYGYTF. In DNA, the CDR3 is TGTGCCAGCAGCCCGGGTCCCTATGGCTACACCTTC.

The sample holds many counts of this clonotype. This chain joins TRBV10-3 and TRBJ2-7, with D perhaps assigned TRBD1 or TRBD2 (5 bases each). CDR3 length equals 13 residues. V shed 10 bases and J shed 1 base, with 14 bases lying between them. Germline CDR1 is ENHRY and CDR2 is SYGVKD. This CDR3 is CASAGDGSYEQYV. CDR3 sequence (DNA): TGTGCCAGCGCCGGGGACGGTTCCTACGAGCAGTACGTC.

Relative to its sample, this clonotype is large. The J gene is TRBJ2-1, the V gene TRBV7-2; 7 bases are a match to TRBD1. V dropped 3 bases and J dropped 4; count of bases not matched to a gene: 3. CDR3 length: 14 amino acids. Germline loops: CDR1 SGHTA, CDR2 FQGNSA. This CDR3 reads CASSFGTAYNEQFF. The CDR3 nucleotides read TGTGCCAGCAGCTTCGGGACAGCATACAATGAGCAGTTCTTC.

Relative to its sample, this clonotype is medium-sized. The V gene is TRBV28, the J gene TRBJ1-5; D is ambiguous. There are 16 residues in the CDR3. V was shortened by 7 bases and J by 0 bases, with 16 bases between the two germline ends. Germline CDR1 is MDHEN and CDR2 is SYDVKM. Written as DNA, the CDR3 is TGTGCCAGCACTCTTCAGGAGACTCATAGCAATCAGCCCCAGCATTTT. Translation gives CASTLQETHSNQPQHF. Complete variable domain (other parts from reference TRBV28 and TRBJ1-5): DVKVTQSSRYLVKRTGEKVFLECVQDMDHENMFWYRQDPGLGLRLIYFSYDVKMKEKGDIPEGYSVSREKKERFSLILESASTNQTSMYLCASTLQETHSNQPQHFGDGTRLSIL.

The chain couples TRBV28 to TRBJ1-3; 7 nucleotides line up with TRBD1. V trimming: 6 bases; J trimming: 5 bases; junction bases outside the gene matches: 10. Per germline, CDR1 MDHEN and CDR2 SYDVKM. The CDR3 consists of 15 residues. CDR3 sequence (DNA): TGTGCCAGCAGGAGGGGGCTGACCCCTAGAAACACCATATATTTT. Its translation is CASRRGLTPRNTIYF.

V usage is TRBV29-1 and J usage is TRBJ1-1; D uncertain. The germline V and J ends were trimmed by 4 bases and 3 bases, with 9 bases remaining between them. From germline, CDR1 is SQVTM and CDR2 ANQGSEA. The CDR3 runs to 12 residues. The CDR3 DNA follows: TGCAGCGTTGCTAATGGGGACACTGAAGCTTTCTTT. Protein product: CSVANGDTEAFF.

This clonotype showed up many times. This rearrangement joins TRBV15 to TRBJ2-3; 10 bases agree with TRBD2. J gave up 2 bases and V 0 bases, and 11 bases lay outside the gene matches. This CDR3 region has 19 residues. In germline, CDR1 is LNHNV, CDR2 YYDKDF (reference sequence). Here the CDR3 DNA reads TGTGCCACCAGCAGAGATCTACCCCGGACTAGCGGAAACACAGATACGCAGTATTTT. Protein: CATSRDLPRTSGNTDTQYF. The complete variable domain, with remaining parts taken from reference TRBV15 and TRBJ2-3, reads DAMVIQNPRYQVTQFGKPVTLSCSQTLNHNVMYWYQQKSSQAPKLLFHYYDKDFNNEADTPDNFQSRRPNTSFCFLDIRSPGLGDTAMYLCATSRDLPRTSGNTDTQYFGPGTRLTVL.

On this clonotype itself: A read error may explain this, as a much larger clone is one base away. No conserved phenylalanine or tryptophan is present at the end of the CDR3, so a read error is the likely explanation. CDR3 DNA sequence: TGTGCCACCTCTCCAGGGGGCTACTCCTACGAGCAGTACCTC. Encoded protein: CATSPGGYSYEQYL. This chain links TRBV18 with TRBJ2-7; 8 bases match TRBD1. V was pared by 10 bases and J by 0 bases, with 8 bases of the junction left unmatched. The germline CDR1 and CDR2 sequences are KGHSH and LQKENI. The CDR3 is 14 amino acids.

This clonotype has at least ten counts. The chain has TRBV29-1 and TRBJ2-1, with D uncertain. This CDR3 is built from 15 residues. Between the trimmed V and J ends, which lost 6 bases and 6 bases, there was a span of 21 bases. CDR1 and CDR2 from the germline V gene are SQVTM and ANQGSEA. The CDR3 DNA reads TGCAGCGTGAGAACGGACCTATCTGACGGCAATGAGCAGTTCTTC. Its protein product is CSVRTDLSDGNEQFF.

This clonotype is classed as medium-sized (0.01 to 0.1%). The rearrangement uses TRBV2 and TRBJ2-5; D remains unclear. V was cut by 2 bases and J by 1 base, with 11 bases left in between. The germline CDR1 and CDR2 sequences are SNHLY and FYNNEI. The CDR3 covers 15 residues. The CDR3 bases are TGTGCCAGCAGTGAAAACTTCGCTCCCCAAGAGACCCAGTACTTC. Amino acid sequence: CASSENFAPQETQYF.

As regards this clonotype: One end of the junction does not line up with germline, which may come from a read error. The chain couples TRBV28 to TRBJ2-3, with 10 bases lining up with TRBD2. Germline CDR1 MDHEN, CDR2 SYDVKM. The CDR3 length is 17 residues. The CDR3 region has the DNA TGTGCCAGCGGTACCCTAAGCGGGAGGGCTAGCATAGATACGCAGTATTTT. Translation: CASGTLSGRASIDTQYF.

In its sample, this clonotype is large (0.1 to 1%). In DNA form, the CDR3 reads TGTGCCAGCAGCCCCGGGACAGGGACCAATGAGCAGTTCTTC. Its translation: CASSPGTGTNEQFF. This chain joins TRBV7-9 and TRBJ2-1; 9 bases are shared with TRBD1. The germline V gene has CDR1 SEHNR and CDR2 FQNEAQ (reference sequence). The length of the CDR3 is 14 residues. After removal of 5 bases from V and 6 bases from J, the junction contained 5 bases not matched to a gene.